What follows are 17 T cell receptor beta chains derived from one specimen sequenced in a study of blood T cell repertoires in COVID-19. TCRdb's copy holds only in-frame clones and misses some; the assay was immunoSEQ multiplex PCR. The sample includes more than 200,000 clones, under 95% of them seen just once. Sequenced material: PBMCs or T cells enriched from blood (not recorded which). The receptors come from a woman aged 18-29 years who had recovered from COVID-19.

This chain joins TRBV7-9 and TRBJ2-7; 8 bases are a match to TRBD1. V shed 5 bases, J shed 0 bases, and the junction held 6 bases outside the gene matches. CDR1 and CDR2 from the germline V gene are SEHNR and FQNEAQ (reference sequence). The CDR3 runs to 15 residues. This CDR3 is CASSNNGQGSYEQYF. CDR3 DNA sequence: TGTGCCAGCAGCAACAACGGACAGGGCTCCTACGAGCAGTACTTC.

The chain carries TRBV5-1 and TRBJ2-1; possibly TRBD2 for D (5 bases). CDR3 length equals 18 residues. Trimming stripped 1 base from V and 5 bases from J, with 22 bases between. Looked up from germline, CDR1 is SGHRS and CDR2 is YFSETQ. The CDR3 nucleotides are TGCGCCAGCAGCTTGCTTCGAACTGGACTGCTGACAAACAATGAGCAGTTCTTC. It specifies CASSLLRTGLLTNNEQFF.

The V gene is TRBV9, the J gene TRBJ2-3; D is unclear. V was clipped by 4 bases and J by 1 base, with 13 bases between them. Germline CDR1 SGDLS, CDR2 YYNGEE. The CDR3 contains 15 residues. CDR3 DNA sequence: TGTGCCAGCAGCCTCACGGAGCTACGCACAGATACGCAGTATTTT. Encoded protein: CASSLTELRTDTQYF.

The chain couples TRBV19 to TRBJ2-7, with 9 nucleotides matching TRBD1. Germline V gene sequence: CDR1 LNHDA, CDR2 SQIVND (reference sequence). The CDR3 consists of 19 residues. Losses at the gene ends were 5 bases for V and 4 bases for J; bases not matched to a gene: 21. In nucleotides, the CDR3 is TGTGCCAGTAGTTTCGTCATTATAGCCGGGACAGGGAGGAGGTACGAGCAGTACTTC. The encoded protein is CASSFVIIAGTGRRYEQYF.

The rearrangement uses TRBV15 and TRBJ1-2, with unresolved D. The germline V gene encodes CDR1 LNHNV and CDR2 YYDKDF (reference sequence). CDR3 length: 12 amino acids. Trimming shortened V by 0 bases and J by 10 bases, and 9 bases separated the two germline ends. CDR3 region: CATSRDLSSYTF. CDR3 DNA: TGTGCCACCAGCAGAGATTTGAGCTCCTACACCTTC.

CDR3 in DNA: TGTGCCAGCAGTGACTCGGCTAGCGGTAGCACAGATACGCAGTATTTT. Translating it yields CASSDSASGSTDTQYF. The chain combines TRBV6-4 with TRBJ2-3, with 7 bases lining up with TRBD2. Germline assignment: CDR1 MRHNA and CDR2 SNTAGT. Germline trimming cut 0 bases from V and 0 bases from J; bases unmatched to any gene: 3. The CDR3 runs to 16 residues.

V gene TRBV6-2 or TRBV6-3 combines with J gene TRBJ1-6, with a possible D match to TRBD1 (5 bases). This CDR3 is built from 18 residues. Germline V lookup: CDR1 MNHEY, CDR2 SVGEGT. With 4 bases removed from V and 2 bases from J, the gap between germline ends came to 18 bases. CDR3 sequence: CASSSQAAGRAYNSPLHF. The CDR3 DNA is TGTGCCAGCAGTTCCCAGGCGGCGGGGCGAGCCTATAATTCACCCCTCCACTTT.

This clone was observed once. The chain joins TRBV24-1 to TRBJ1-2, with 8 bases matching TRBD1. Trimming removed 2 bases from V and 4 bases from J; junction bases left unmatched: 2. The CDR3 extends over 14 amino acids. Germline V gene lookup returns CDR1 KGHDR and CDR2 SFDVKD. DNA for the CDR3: TGTGCCACCAGTGATTGGGGACAGGTCTATGGCTACACCTTC. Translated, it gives CATSDWGQVYGYTF.

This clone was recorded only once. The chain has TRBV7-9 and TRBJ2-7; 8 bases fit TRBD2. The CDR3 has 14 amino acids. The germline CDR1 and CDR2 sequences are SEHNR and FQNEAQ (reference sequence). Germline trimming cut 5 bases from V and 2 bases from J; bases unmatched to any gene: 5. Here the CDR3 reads CASSPKGLAYEQYF. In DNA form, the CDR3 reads TGTGCCAGCAGCCCAAAGGGACTAGCCTACGAGCAGTACTTC.

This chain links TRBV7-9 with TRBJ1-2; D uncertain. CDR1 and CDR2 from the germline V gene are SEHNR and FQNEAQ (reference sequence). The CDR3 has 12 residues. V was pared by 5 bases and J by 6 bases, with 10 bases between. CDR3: CASSHTDNGYTF. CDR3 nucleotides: TGTGCCAGCAGCCATACTGATAATGGCTACACCTTC.

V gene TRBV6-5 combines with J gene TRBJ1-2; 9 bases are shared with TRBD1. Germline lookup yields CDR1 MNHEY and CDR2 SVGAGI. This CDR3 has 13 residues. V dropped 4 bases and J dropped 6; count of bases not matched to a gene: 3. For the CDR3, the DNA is TGTGCCAGCAGTTGGAGGGACAGGGATGGCTACACCTTC. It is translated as CASSWRDRDGYTF.

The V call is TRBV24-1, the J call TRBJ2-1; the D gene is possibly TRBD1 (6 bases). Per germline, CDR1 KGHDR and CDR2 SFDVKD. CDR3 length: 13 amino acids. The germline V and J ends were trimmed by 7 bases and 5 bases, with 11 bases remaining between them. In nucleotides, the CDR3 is TGTGCCACCAGACGCGCAGGGGACAATGAGCAGTTCTTC. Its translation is CATRRAGDNEQFF.

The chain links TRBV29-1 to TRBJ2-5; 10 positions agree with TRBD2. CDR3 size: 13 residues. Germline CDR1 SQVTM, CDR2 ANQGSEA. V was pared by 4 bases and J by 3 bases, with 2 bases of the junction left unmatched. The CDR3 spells CSVGLAGEETQYF. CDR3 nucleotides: TGCAGCGTTGGACTAGCGGGCGAAGAGACCCAGTACTTC.

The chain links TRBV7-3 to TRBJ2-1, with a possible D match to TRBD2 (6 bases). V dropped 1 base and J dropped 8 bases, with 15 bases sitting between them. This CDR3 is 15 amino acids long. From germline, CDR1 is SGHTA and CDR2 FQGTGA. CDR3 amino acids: CASSLMGGTDDEQFF. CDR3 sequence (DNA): TGTGCCAGCAGCTTAATGGGCGGGACGGACGATGAGCAGTTCTTC.

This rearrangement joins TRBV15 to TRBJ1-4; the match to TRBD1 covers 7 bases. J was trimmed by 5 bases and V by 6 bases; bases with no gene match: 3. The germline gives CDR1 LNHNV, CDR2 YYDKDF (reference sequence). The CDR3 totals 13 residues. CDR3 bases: TGTGCCACCAGTCCACAGGGGAATGAAAAACTGTTTTTT. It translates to CATSPQGNEKLFF. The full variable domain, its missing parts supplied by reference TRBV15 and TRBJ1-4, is DAMVIQNPRYQVTQFGKPVTLSCSQTLNHNVMYWYQQKSSQAPKLLFHYYDKDFNNEADTPDNFQSRRPNTSFCFLDIRSPGLGDTAMYLCATSPQGNEKLFFGSGTQLSVL.

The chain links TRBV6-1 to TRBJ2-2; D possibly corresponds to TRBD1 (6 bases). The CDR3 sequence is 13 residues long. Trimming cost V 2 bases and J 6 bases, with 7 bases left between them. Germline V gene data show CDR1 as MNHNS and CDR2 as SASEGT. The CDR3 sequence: CASSETGSGELFF. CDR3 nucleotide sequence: TGTGCCAGCAGTGAAACAGGGTCCGGGGAGCTGTTTTTT.

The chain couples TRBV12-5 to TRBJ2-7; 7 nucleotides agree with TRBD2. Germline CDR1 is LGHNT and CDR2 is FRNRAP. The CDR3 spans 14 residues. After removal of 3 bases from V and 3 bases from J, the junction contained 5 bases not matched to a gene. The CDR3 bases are TGTGCTAGTGGTTTAAGCGGGGCCATCTACGAGCAGTACTTC. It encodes CASGLSGAIYEQYF.